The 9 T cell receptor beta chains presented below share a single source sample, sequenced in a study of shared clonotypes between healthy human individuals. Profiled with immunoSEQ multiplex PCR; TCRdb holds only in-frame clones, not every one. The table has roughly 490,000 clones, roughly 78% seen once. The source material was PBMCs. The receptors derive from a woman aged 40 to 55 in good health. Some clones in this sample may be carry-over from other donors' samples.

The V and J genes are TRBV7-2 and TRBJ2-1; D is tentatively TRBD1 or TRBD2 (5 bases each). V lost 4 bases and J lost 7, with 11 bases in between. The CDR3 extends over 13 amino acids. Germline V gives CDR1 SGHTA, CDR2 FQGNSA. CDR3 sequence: CASSSTRGNEQFF. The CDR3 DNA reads TGTGCCAGCAGCTCCACTAGGGGAAATGAGCAGTTCTTC.

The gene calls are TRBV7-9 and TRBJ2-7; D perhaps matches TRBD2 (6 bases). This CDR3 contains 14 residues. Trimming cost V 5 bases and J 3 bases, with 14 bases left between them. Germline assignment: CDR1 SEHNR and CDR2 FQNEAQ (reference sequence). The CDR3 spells CASSPRLGDYEQYF. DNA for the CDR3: TGTGCCAGCAGCCCTCGACTAGGCGACTACGAGCAGTACTTC.

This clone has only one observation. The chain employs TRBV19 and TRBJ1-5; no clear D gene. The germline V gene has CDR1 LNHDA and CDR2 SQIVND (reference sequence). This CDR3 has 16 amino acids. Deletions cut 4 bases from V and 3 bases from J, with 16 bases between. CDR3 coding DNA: TGTGCCAGTAGTACCTGGACGGGAACACACAATCAGCCCCAGCATTTT. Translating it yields CASSTWTGTHNQPQHF.

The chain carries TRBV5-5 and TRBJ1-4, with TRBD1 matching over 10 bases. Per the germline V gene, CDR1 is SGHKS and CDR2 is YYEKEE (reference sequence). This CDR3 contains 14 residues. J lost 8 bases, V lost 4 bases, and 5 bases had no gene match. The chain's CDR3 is CASSGGTGDEKLFF. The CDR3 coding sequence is TGTGCCAGCAGCGGCGGGACAGGGGACGAAAAACTGTTTTTT.

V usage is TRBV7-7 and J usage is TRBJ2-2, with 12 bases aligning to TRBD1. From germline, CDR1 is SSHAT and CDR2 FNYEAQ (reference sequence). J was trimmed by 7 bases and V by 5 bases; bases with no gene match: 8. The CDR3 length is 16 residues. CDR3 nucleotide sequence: TGTGCCAGCAGCCCCGGGACAGGGGGCGCGAACGGGGAGCTGTTTTTT. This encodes CASSPGTGGANGELFF.

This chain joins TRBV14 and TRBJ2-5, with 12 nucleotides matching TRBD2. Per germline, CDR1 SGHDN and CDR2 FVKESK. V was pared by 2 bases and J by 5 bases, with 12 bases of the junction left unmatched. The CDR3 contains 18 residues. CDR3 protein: CASSQPLAGGRIAETQYF. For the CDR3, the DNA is TGTGCCAGCAGCCAACCTCTAGCGGGAGGGAGAATTGCGGAGACCCAGTACTTC.

CDR3 region: CASKSRSSYNEQFF. CDR3 nucleotides: TGTGCCAGCAAGTCCCGGAGCTCCTACAATGAGCAGTTCTTC. The chain has TRBV2 and TRBJ2-1; D is uncertain. Trimming cost V 7 bases and J 0 bases, with 10 bases left between them. The CDR3 consists of 14 residues. From germline, CDR1 is SNHLY and CDR2 FYNNEI.

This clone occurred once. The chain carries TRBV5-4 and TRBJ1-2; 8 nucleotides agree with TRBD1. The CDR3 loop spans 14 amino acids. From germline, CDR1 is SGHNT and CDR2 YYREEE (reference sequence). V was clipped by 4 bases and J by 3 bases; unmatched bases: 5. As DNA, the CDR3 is TGTGCCAGCAGCCTGGACAGGGCCGACTATGGCTACACCTTC. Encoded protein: CASSLDRADYGYTF.

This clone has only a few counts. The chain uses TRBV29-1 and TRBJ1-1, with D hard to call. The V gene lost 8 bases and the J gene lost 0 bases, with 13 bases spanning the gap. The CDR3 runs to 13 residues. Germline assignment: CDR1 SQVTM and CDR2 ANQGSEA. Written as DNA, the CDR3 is TGCAGCACTTCTGACTCTTTGAACACTGAAGCTTTCTTT. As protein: CSTSDSLNTEAFF. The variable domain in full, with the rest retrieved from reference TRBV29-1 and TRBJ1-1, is SAVISQKPSRDICQRGTSLTIQCQVDSQVTMMFWYRQQPGQSLTLIATANQGSEATYESGFVIDKFPISRPNLTFSTLTVSNMSPEDSSIYLCSTSDSLNTEAFFGQGTRLTVV.